This T cell receptor beta chain stems from a study of T cells after yellow fever vaccination. It was through 5'RACE template switching that TCR cDNA was made, with a universal primer site and UMIs added. TCRdb reprocessed the 5' RACE reads with MiXCR, giving one entry per CDR3 protein. Of under 400,000 distinct CDR3 sequences listed, around a tenth are singletons. The CDR3 is 13 residues long. Germline CDR1 reads LGHDT; CDR2 reads YNNKEL (reference sequence). The V and J ends lost 3 bases and 6 bases respectively, with 8 bases between them. A few counts support this clonotype. The clonotype was recovered from a man aged 18 to 30 who received the YFV17D yellow fever vaccine. Sequencing was performed on PBMCs, taken on the day of the first yellow fever vaccination. The chain couples TRBV3-1 to TRBJ1-4; D is uncertain. The CDR3 is CASSQVPYEKLFF. The DNA for the CDR3 is TGTGCCAGCAGCCAGGTACCTTATGAAAAACTGTTTTTT.